These 30 T cell receptor beta chains were sequenced from one sample in a study of cytomegalovirus exposure and HLA in healthy donors. PCR employed 60 Vbeta and 13 Jbeta primers. Repertoires were generated with immunoSEQ multiplex PCR, while TCRdb's copy carries only in-frame clones and drops some. In total, the table holds under 150,000 clones. The sample was PBMCs. The receptors stem from a woman in her sixties or seventies in good health and CMV-seronegative.

The chain joins TRBV14 to TRBJ1-6, with D tentatively TRBD1 (6 bases). Germline values: CDR1 SGHDN, CDR2 FVKESK. Trimming cost V 2 bases and J 4 bases, with 9 bases left between them. The CDR3 loop spans 15 amino acids. The CDR3 is CASSQPQGYNSPLHF. CDR3 nucleotides: TGTGCCAGCAGCCAACCTCAGGGGTATAATTCACCCCTCCACTTT.

This chain uses TRBV4-2 with TRBJ2-3; D is perhaps TRBD1 (5 bases). CDR1 LGHNA and CDR2 YNFKEQ come from the germline V gene. V gave up 2 bases and J gave up 3 bases, with 12 bases separating them. The CDR3 length is 15 residues. CDR3 nucleotides: TGTGCCAGCAGCCAACCCGAGGACATGACAGATACGCAGTATTTT. It specifies CASSQPEDMTDTQYF.

This CDR3 is CASSDDRRSGNTIYF. The CDR3 coding sequence is TGTGCCAGCAGTGACGACAGGAGATCTGGAAACACCATATATTTT. The rearrangement uses TRBV28 and TRBJ1-3; perhaps TRBD1 as D (6 bases). This CDR3 has 15 residues. Germline V CDR1 and CDR2: MDHEN, SYDVKM. Trimming removed 5 bases from V and 1 base from J, with 12 bases in between.

The chain uses TRBV28 and TRBJ1-4; perhaps TRBD1 as D (5 bases). CDR1 is MDHEN and CDR2 is SYDVKM in the germline V gene. The CDR3 sequence is 14 residues long. V dropped 7 bases and J dropped 4 bases, with 13 bases sitting between them. The CDR3, as DNA: TGTGCCAGCAAGGTGGGAGGGGTTAATGAAAAACTGTTTTTT. It specifies CASKVGGVNEKLFF.

The chain links TRBV5-1 to TRBJ2-5; 9 bases map to TRBD1. V trimming: 4 bases; J trimming: 4 bases; junction bases outside the gene matches: 5. Germline lookup yields CDR1 SGHRS and CDR2 YFSETQ. This CDR3 is 14 amino acids long. CDR3 in amino acids: CASSGTGGGETQYF. The CDR3 DNA reads as TGCGCCAGCAGCGGTACAGGGGGCGGAGAGACCCAGTACTTC.

The chain links TRBV5-1 to TRBJ2-5; 7 bases are a match to TRBD1. Germline trimming cut 3 bases from V and 5 bases from J; bases unmatched to any gene: 4. CDR1 is SGHRS and CDR2 is YFSETQ in the germline V gene. This CDR3 comprises 13 residues. The CDR3 bases are TGCGCCAGCAGCTCAGACAGGGTCGAGACCCAGTACTTC. This codes for CASSSDRVETQYF.

This rearrangement joins TRBV28 to TRBJ1-6; D remains unclear. Germline loops: CDR1 MDHEN, CDR2 SYDVKM. The CDR3 is 15 amino acids. V gave up 3 bases and J gave up 9 bases, with 15 bases separating them. In DNA, the CDR3 is TGTGCCAGCAGTTTCGGACTGGCCGAACGTTCACCCCTCCACTTT. This translates into CASSFGLAERSPLHF.

Here the CDR3 reads CATSTGTGSYEQYF. In DNA, the CDR3 is TGTGCCACCAGCACCGGGACAGGGAGTTACGAGCAGTACTTC. The rearrangement joins TRBV15 to TRBJ2-7; 9 bases match TRBD1. In germline, CDR1 is LNHNV, CDR2 YYDKDF (reference sequence). The CDR3 is 14 residues long. Trimming removed 4 bases from V and 4 bases from J; junction bases left unmatched: 5.

The chain uses TRBV30 and TRBJ1-2; 10 nucleotides match TRBD1. The CDR3 runs to 16 residues. V trimming: 5 bases; J trimming: 4 bases; junction bases outside the gene matches: 13. The V gene's germline CDR1 is GTSNPN and CDR2 SVGIG (reference sequence). CDR3 nucleotides: TGTGCCTGGGGCGGGACAGGGGAAGTTCTTGGCTATGGCTACACCTTC. Its translation is CAWGGTGEVLGYGYTF.

This rearrangement joins TRBV5-1 to TRBJ2-3, with a weak D call TRBD2 (7 bases). Trimming pared 6 bases from V and 5 bases from J, leaving 19 bases between. CDR3 length: 15 residues. Germline lookup yields CDR1 SGHRS and CDR2 YFSETQ. CDR3 DNA: TGCGCCAGCAACCCAGGCGGGGGCGGTGGAGATACGCAGTATTTT. Its protein is CASNPGGGGGDTQYF.

The chain carries TRBV11-2 and TRBJ2-3; 9 bases agree with TRBD2. The ends lost 3 bases at V and 2 bases at J; junction bases unmatched: 6. This CDR3 is built from 16 residues. The germline V gene encodes CDR1 SGHAT and CDR2 FQNNGV. CDR3 region: CASSFTSGLPTDTQYF. Written as DNA, the CDR3 is TGTGCCAGCAGCTTTACTAGCGGGCTACCCACAGATACGCAGTATTTT.

The chain carries TRBV2 and TRBJ1-2; 7 nucleotides agree with TRBD1. J was trimmed by 2 bases and V by 6 bases; bases with no gene match: 18. This CDR3 region has 18 residues. Germline CDR1 SNHLY, CDR2 FYNNEI. The CDR3, as DNA: TGTGCCAGCAGGATAGGACAGGTTTCCGCTTTCGAGAACTATGGCTACACCTTC. This codes for CASRIGQVSAFENYGYTF.

The chain carries TRBV5-6 and TRBJ2-1; a weak D match, TRBD2 (6 bases). The CDR3 sequence is 11 residues long. CDR1 and CDR2 from the germline V gene are SGHDT and YYEEEE. The ends were cut back, 4 bases at V and 10 bases at J, with 9 bases in the middle. CDR3 sequence reads: CASSTGLEQFF. The CDR3 coding sequence is TGTGCCAGCAGCACAGGACTAGAGCAGTTCTTC.

V is TRBV27 and J is TRBJ1-1, with 10 bases identical to TRBD1. The junction had 2 bases not matched to a gene; V was cut back by 7 bases and J by 3 bases. Germline CDR1 reads MNHEY; CDR2 reads SMNVEV (reference sequence). The CDR3 runs 13 residues. The CDR3 DNA reads as TGTGCCAGCATCGACAGGGGGCACACTGAAGCTTTCTTT. It translates to CASIDRGHTEAFF.

The chain links TRBV18 to TRBJ2-7; tentative D call: TRBD2 (5 bases). The germline V gene has CDR1 KGHSH and CDR2 LQKENI. V dropped 3 bases and J dropped 6 bases, with 9 bases sitting between them. The CDR3 length is 12 residues. The CDR3 loop is CASSPTGIEQYF. Written as DNA, the CDR3 is TGTGCCAGCTCACCGACGGGGATCGAGCAGTACTTC.

The chain recombines TRBV6-4 with TRBJ1-1; D remains unclear. Trimming took off 8 bases at V and 8 bases at J, with 15 bases between the two ends. The CDR3 is 12 residues long. The V gene's germline CDR1 is MRHNA and CDR2 SNTAGT. The CDR3 spells CASVGLSGEAFF. The CDR3 nucleotides read TGTGCCAGCGTTGGACTTTCTGGGGAAGCTTTCTTT.

The chain couples TRBV5-1 to TRBJ1-2, with 10 nucleotides matching TRBD1. V lost 4 bases, J lost 2 bases, and 8 bases stayed unmatched. CDR1 and CDR2 from the germline V gene are SGHRS and YFSETQ. CDR3 length: 16 amino acids. As DNA, the CDR3 is TGCGCCAGCAGCCTCCCCGGGACAGGGGCCAACTATGGCTACACCTTC. It is translated as CASSLPGTGANYGYTF.

V gene TRBV28 combines with J gene TRBJ2-7; D is undetermined. Germline V gene lookup returns CDR1 MDHEN and CDR2 SYDVKM. The CDR3 extends over 15 amino acids. Trimming removed 3 bases from V and 2 bases from J, with 14 bases in between. The CDR3 nucleotides read TGTGCCAGCAGTTTCCGTGGTCTCCACACCTACGAGCAGTACTTC. This sequence encodes CASSFRGLHTYEQYF.

The chain employs TRBV11-2 and TRBJ2-7; D is possibly TRBD1 (6 bases). The CDR3 length is 13 residues. The V end lost 4 bases, the J end lost 3 bases, and 10 bases lay between the germline ends. Germline V gene lookup returns CDR1 SGHAT and CDR2 FQNNGV. This CDR3 is CASSSGTIYEQYF. The CDR3 region has the DNA TGTGCCAGCAGCTCCGGGACAATCTACGAGCAGTACTTC. The whole variable domain, remainder taken from reference TRBV11-2 and TRBJ2-7, is EAGVAQSPRYKIIEKRQSVAFWCNPISGHATLYWYQQILGQGPKLLIQFQNNGVVDDSQLPKDRFSAERLKGVDSTLKIQPAKLEDSAVYLCASSSGTIYEQYFGPGTRLTVT.

This CDR3 reads CASSATGDTEAFF. The CDR3 DNA sequence: TGTGCCAGCAGTGCCACAGGGGACACTGAAGCTTTCTTT. This chain joins TRBV6-1 and TRBJ1-1, with 7 bases fitting TRBD1. The CDR3 runs to 13 residues. From germline, CDR1 is MNHNS and CDR2 SASEGT. Trimming took 4 bases from V and 3 from J; bases not matched to a gene: 2.

The chain recombines TRBV6-5 with TRBJ2-5; tentative D call: TRBD2 (6 bases). V was shortened by 10 bases and J by 1 base, with 10 bases between the two germline ends. The CDR3 contains 12 residues. CDR1 is MNHEY, CDR2 SVGAGI, per germline. CDR3 amino acids: CATRGGQETQYF. Written as DNA, the CDR3 is TGTGCCACTAGGGGAGGCCAAGAGACCCAGTACTTC.

Remarks on this clone: This specimen includes other DNA sequences encoding the same CDR3. V gene TRBV5-1 combines with J gene TRBJ1-5; the match to TRBD1 covers 7 bases. Losses at the gene ends were 0 bases for V and 0 bases for J; bases not matched to a gene: 0. Germline V gene lookup returns CDR1 SGHRS and CDR2 YFSETQ. CDR3 size: 15 residues. The CDR3 coding sequence is TGCGCCAGCAGCTTGGAGGGGGCTAGCAATCAGCCCCAGCATTTT. Translating gives CASSLEGASNQPQHF.

The chain carries TRBV14 and TRBJ1-4; maybe TRBD1 (6 bases). Per germline, CDR1 SGHDN and CDR2 FVKESK. Trimming took off 4 bases at V and 8 bases at J, with 14 bases between the two ends. The CDR3 totals 14 residues. The CDR3 coding sequence is TGTGCCAGCAGCCTGGCACAGGGTGGAGAAAAACTGTTTTTT. Amino acids: CASSLAQGGEKLFF.

This rearrangement joins TRBV29-1 to TRBJ1-5, with D perhaps TRBD1 (6 bases). CDR3 length: 14 residues. Between the trimmed V and J ends, which lost 6 bases and 2 bases, there was a span of 14 bases. Germline CDR1 reads SQVTM; CDR2 reads ANQGSEA. The CDR3 region is CSVMQGYGNQPQHF. The CDR3 DNA reads TGCAGCGTAATGCAGGGGTACGGCAATCAGCCCCAGCATTTT.

The J gene is TRBJ2-1, the V gene TRBV18; the match to TRBD1 covers 7 bases. CDR3 length: 13 amino acids. The V and J ends lost 11 bases and 5 bases, in that order; junction bases with no gene match: 9. Germline V gene data show CDR1 as KGHSH and CDR2 as LQKENI. CDR3 loop: CAGRQGANNEQFF. CDR3 in DNA: TGTGCCGGAAGACAGGGTGCTAACAATGAGCAGTTCTTC.

The V and J genes are TRBV9 and TRBJ2-7, with 8 nucleotides matching TRBD2. V trimming: 5 bases; J trimming: 5 bases; junction bases outside the gene matches: 12. The CDR3 runs 15 residues. Germline CDR1 and CDR2: SGDLS and YYNGEE. The CDR3 protein is CASSSRSGSINEQYF. In nucleotides, the CDR3 is TGTGCCAGCAGTAGTAGAAGCGGGAGTATCAACGAGCAGTACTTC.

The rearrangement joins TRBV15 to TRBJ1-4; possibly TRBD1 for D (5 bases). Trimming cost V 0 bases and J 2 bases, with 10 bases left between them. Germline V gives CDR1 LNHNV, CDR2 YYDKDF (reference sequence). This CDR3 comprises 16 residues. The DNA of the CDR3 is TGTGCCACCAGCAGAGAAGTTCGGGGGACTAATGAAAAACTGTTTTTT. Protein product: CATSREVRGTNEKLFF. Drawing the rest from reference TRBV15 and TRBJ1-4, the complete variable domain is DAMVIQNPRYQVTQFGKPVTLSCSQTLNHNVMYWYQQKSSQAPKLLFHYYDKDFNNEADTPDNFQSRRPNTSFCFLDIRSPGLGDTAMYLCATSREVRGTNEKLFFGSGTQLSVL.

V is TRBV5-4 and J is TRBJ2-2; 7 bases are a match to TRBD2. Trimming removed 0 bases from V and 6 bases from J; junction bases left unmatched: 8. Germline CDR1 reads SGHNT; CDR2 reads YYREEE (reference sequence). CDR3 length: 16 residues. CDR3 coding DNA: TGTGCCAGCAGCTTGGGTTCCAGCGGGATTGCCGGGGAGCTGTTTTTT. This codes for CASSLGSSGIAGELFF.

The chain recombines TRBV5-4 with TRBJ1-1, with a weak D call TRBD1 (6 bases). The length of the CDR3 is 15 residues. Trimming shortened V by 3 bases and J by 0 bases, and 12 bases separated the two germline ends. Looked up from germline, CDR1 is SGHNT and CDR2 is YYREEE (reference sequence). In DNA, the CDR3 is TGTGCCAGCAGCTCCAAGACAGGTCTGAACACTGAAGCTTTCTTT. Its translation is CASSSKTGLNTEAFF.

The J gene is TRBJ2-1, the V gene TRBV7-8, with 8 nucleotides matching TRBD2. The CDR3 consists of 15 residues. V lost 5 bases, J lost 0 bases, and 3 bases stayed unmatched. Germline CDR1 SGHVS, CDR2 FQNEAQ. CDR3 residues: CASSRSGSSYNEQFF. CDR3 nucleotide sequence: TGTGCCAGCAGCAGAAGCGGGAGCTCCTACAATGAGCAGTTCTTC.